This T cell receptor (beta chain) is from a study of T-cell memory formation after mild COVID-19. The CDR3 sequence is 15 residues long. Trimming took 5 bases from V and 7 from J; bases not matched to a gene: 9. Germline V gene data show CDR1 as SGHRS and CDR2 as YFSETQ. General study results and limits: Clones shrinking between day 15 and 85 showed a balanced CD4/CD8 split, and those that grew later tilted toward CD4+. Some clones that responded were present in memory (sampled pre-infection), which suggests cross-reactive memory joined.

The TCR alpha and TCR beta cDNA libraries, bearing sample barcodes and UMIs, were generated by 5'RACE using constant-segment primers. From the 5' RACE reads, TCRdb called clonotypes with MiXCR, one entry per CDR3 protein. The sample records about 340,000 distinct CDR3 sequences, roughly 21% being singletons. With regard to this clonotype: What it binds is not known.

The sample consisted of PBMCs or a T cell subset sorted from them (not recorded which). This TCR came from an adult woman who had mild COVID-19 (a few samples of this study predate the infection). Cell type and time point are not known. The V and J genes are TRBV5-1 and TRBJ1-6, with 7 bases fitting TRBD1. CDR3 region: CASRGTASGNSPLHF. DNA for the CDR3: TGCGCCAGCAGGGGGACAGCCTCTGGAAATTCACCCCTCCACTTT.